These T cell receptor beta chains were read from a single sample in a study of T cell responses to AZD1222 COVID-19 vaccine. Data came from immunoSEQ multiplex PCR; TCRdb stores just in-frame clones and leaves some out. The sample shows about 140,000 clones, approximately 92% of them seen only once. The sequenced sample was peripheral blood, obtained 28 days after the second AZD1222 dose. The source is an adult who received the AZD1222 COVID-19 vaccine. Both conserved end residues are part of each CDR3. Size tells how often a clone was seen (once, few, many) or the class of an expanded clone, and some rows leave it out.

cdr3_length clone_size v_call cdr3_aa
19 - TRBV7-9 CASSLARLAGNGGHNEQFF
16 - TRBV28 CASRTSGRRNTGELFF
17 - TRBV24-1 CATSDPAPSGTTDTQYF
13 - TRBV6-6 CASRDAEGKPQHF
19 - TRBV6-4 CASSPGTSGRGPNTGELFF
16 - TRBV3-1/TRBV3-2 CASSSRGNSYNSPLHF
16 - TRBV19 CASSTTRLAGAYEQYF
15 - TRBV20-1 CSASNAGLLLDTQYF
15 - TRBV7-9 CASSGRDVTNYGYTF
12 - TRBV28 CAAGAGSYEQYF
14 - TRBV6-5 CASKDQGARAEAFF
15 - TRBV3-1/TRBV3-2 CASSLTDQARGGYTF
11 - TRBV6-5 CATSGDTEAFF
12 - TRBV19 CASGPVGNTIYF
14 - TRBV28 CASSPGTGYNEQFF
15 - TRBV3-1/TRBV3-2 CASSQPGQGVYEQYF
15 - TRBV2 CASSARTGLNEKLFF
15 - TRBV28 CASSYGSVSGNTIYF
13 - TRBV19 CASSIGGMQPQHF
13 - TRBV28 CASSLYLGKKLFF
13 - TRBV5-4 CASSLGQSYEQYF
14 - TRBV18 CASSRDRGNYGYTF
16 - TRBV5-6 CASSLLRTSGSHRVFF
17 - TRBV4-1 CASSQDSSPTSGNTIYF
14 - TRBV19 CASSMDRASSEAFF
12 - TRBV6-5 CASSRLTYEQYF
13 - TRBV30 CAHSIGTPGGYTF
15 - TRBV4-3 CASSQDGTDTGELFF
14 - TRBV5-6 CASSPGPRDSPLHF
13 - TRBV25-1 CASSGRHNTEAFF
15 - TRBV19 CASSIARGTTGELFF
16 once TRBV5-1 CASSLPGTGRNTEAFF
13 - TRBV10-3 CAISEPTTDTQYF
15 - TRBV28 CASSLRRGVGNTIYF
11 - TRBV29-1 CSVEGSAEAFF
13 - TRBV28 CASSLPTAYEQYF
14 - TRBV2 CASRGTDNTGELFF
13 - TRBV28 CASDQGLGTEAFF
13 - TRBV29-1 CSVDLSGTSEAFF
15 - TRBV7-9 CASSLGDQGTYEQYF
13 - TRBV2 CASIGTENSPLHF
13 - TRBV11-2 CASSSTGVSPLHF
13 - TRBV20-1 CSASKGPFETQYF
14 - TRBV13 CASSPEQGADTQYF
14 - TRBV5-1 CASSLGQNTGELFF
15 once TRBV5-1 CASSSGLAGRNEQFF
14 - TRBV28 CASLRDRGLNEQFF
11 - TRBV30 CGSGGRHGYTF
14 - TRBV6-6 CASSAPKVVYEQFF
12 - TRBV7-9 CASSRGTYGYTF
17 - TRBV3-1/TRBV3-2 CASSQEEAWRLNYGYTF
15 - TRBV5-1 CASSLAQGANTEAFF
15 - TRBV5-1 CASSFSLGRNTEAFF
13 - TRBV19 CASSIGLLDEQFF
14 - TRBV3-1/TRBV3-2 CASSQGRGGYGYTF
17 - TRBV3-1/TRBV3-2 CASSQESPAIGNQPQHF
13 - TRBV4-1 CASSHLTTDTQYF
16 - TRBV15 CATSREHPPGPETQYF
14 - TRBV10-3 CAISESGTRYGYTF
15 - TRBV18 CASSQGQGSGNTIYF